The 31 T cell receptor beta chains presented below share a single source sample, sequenced in a study of somatic mutations in cytotoxic T cells in rheumatoid arthritis. Profiling relied on immunoSEQ multiplex PCR, and the TCRdb table lists in-frame clones only, not all of them. The data contain some 7,800 clones, roughly nine tenths of them singletons. Sequenced sample: CD8+ T cells sorted from blood. Every receptor here comes from a man aged 35-49 years with rheumatoid arthritis.

The rearrangement uses TRBV14 and TRBJ2-7, with TRBD2 matching 15 bases. This CDR3 is 15 amino acids long. Germline V lookup: CDR1 SGHDN, CDR2 FVKESK. V lost 4 bases, J lost 4 bases, and 2 bases stayed unmatched. The CDR3 sequence: CASSRTSGGDYEQYF. The CDR3 nucleotides read TGTGCCAGCAGCCGGACTAGCGGGGGGGATTACGAGCAGTACTTC.

The chain links TRBV9 to TRBJ2-7; D might be TRBD1 (5 bases). The V gene lost 0 bases and the J gene lost 4 bases, with 8 bases spanning the gap. The length of the CDR3 is 13 residues. Germline V gene sequence: CDR1 SGDLS, CDR2 YYNGEE. The CDR3 is CASSVGAGYEQYF. CDR3 in DNA: TGTGCCAGCAGCGTAGGGGCAGGGTACGAGCAGTACTTC.

In the case of this clone: Other nucleotide sequences in the sample specify the same CDR3. This chain joins TRBV15 and TRBJ1-6, with 7 bases identical to TRBD1. Germline trimming cut 7 bases from V and 0 bases from J; bases unmatched to any gene: 0. The CDR3 runs 14 residues. The germline V gene has CDR1 LNHNV and CDR2 YYDKDF (reference sequence). CDR3 amino acids: CATTGGSYNSPLHF. CDR3 sequence (DNA): TGTGCCACCACAGGGGGCTCCTATAATTCACCCCTCCACTTT.

The chain employs TRBV7-9 and TRBJ2-7, with 7 bases that match TRBD1. The CDR3 is made up of 17 amino acids. V lost 5 bases to trimming and J lost 0 bases; unmatched junction nucleotides: 13. Germline V gene sequence: CDR1 SEHNR, CDR2 FQNEAQ (reference sequence). DNA for the CDR3: TGTGCCAGCAGCCCTAGTCCGGGGACAGTCGGCTCCTACGAGCAGTACTTC. Encoded protein: CASSPSPGTVGSYEQYF.

The chain links TRBV19 to TRBJ1-6; D not certain. CDR1 and CDR2 from the germline V gene are LNHDA and SQIVND (reference sequence). Trimming took 7 bases from V and 9 from J, leaving 13 bases between them. The CDR3 consists of 13 residues. The CDR3 DNA reads as TGTGCCAGTACCTATTATGCGGGTTCACCCCTCCACTTT. Its protein product is CASTYYAGSPLHF.

This clone was observed once. The chain combines TRBV2 with TRBJ1-2; D possibly corresponds to TRBD1 (6 bases). The V and J ends lost 4 bases and 0 bases respectively, with 9 bases between them. CDR1 is SNHLY and CDR2 is FYNNEI in the germline V gene. This CDR3 has 14 amino acids. The CDR3 DNA follows: TGTGCCAGCAGTGCAGGGGTTACTAACTATGGCTACACCTTC. Protein sequence: CASSAGVTNYGYTF.

The CDR3 DNA reads as TGTGCCAGCCGGTCGATCAATCTAGAGACCCAGTACTTC. Protein: CASRSINLETQYF. The chain combines TRBV2 with TRBJ2-5, with unresolved D. The CDR3 covers 13 residues. Germline-derived CDR1 and CDR2 are SNHLY and FYNNEI. Trimming left V 8 bases short and J 4 bases short, with 14 bases between.

The J gene is TRBJ2-3, the V gene TRBV2; 12 positions agree with TRBD2. The CDR3 runs to 16 residues. The J segment lost 6 bases and the V segment lost 4 bases, leaving 8 bases of the junction unmatched. Germline V lookup: CDR1 SNHLY, CDR2 FYNNEI. Written as DNA, the CDR3 is TGTGCCAGCAGTGGACCGACTAGCGGGGGCGAGGATACGCAGTATTTT. It encodes CASSGPTSGGEDTQYF.

The chain carries TRBV5-6 and TRBJ2-3; 9 bases agree with TRBD2. This CDR3 spans 17 amino acids. V lost 0 bases and J lost 5; bases outside the gene matches: 10. Germline CDR1 and CDR2: SGHDT and YYEEEE. CDR3 loop: CASSLAPSSGAVDTQYF. CDR3 DNA: TGTGCCAGCAGCTTGGCCCCCTCTAGCGGGGCTGTAGATACGCAGTATTTT.

The V call is TRBV23-1, the J call TRBJ2-7; TRBD1 matches 8 bases. TRBV23-1 belongs to the ORF category, with a function that is uncertain. J gave up 2 bases and V 0 bases, and 3 bases lay outside the gene matches. The CDR3 extends over 15 amino acids. CDR3 nucleotide sequence: TGCGCCAGCAGTCAATCACCCAGGGGGCCCTACGAGCAGTACGTC. Translating gives CASSQSPRGPYEQYV.

There are a few counts of this clone. The chain links TRBV7-5 to TRBJ1-2; the table's D call, TRBD1, was not checked against the DNA. TRBV7-5 is designated a pseudogene. The CDR3 extends over 16 amino acids. CDR3 nucleotides: TGTGCCAGAAGCAAAAAAAGAAGGGGCAGGGGGCCTGGCTACACCTTC. It yields the protein CARSKKRRGRGPGYTF.

This sequence joins TRBV7-8 and TRBJ2-1, with D possibly matching TRBD1 (5 bases). The germline V gene has CDR1 SGHVS and CDR2 FQNEAQ. The ends were cut back, 1 base at V and 8 bases at J, with 12 bases in the middle. This CDR3 comprises 14 residues. Here the CDR3 reads CASSLVGANDEQFF. CDR3 in DNA: TGTGCCAGCAGCTTAGTAGGGGCCAACGATGAGCAGTTCTTC.

This sequence joins TRBV7-6 and TRBJ2-1, with D unresolved. The CDR3 runs to 15 residues. Germline CDR1 SGHVS, CDR2 FNYEAQ. Trimming removed 5 bases from V and 0 bases from J, with 11 bases in between. The CDR3: CASSPIPSSYNEQFF. The CDR3 DNA reads TGTGCCAGCAGCCCCATACCCAGCTCCTACAATGAGCAGTTCTTC.

This clone was seen a few times. CDR3 coding DNA: TGTGCCAGTAGTACCCTGACAGGGGGCGCTTACAATGAGCAGTTCTTC. Its translation is CASSTLTGGAYNEQFF. V gene TRBV19 combines with J gene TRBJ2-1; 10 bases map to TRBD1. The germline V gene has CDR1 LNHDA and CDR2 SQIVND (reference sequence). The CDR3 contains 16 residues. Trimming took 4 bases from V and 4 from J; bases not matched to a gene: 7. Combining the CDR3 with reference TRBV19 and TRBJ2-1 gives the whole variable domain DGGITQSPKYLFRKEGQNVTLSCEQNLNHDAMYWYRQDPGQGLRLIYYSQIVNDFQKGDIAEGYSVSREKKESFPLTVTSAQKNPTAFYLCASSTLTGGAYNEQFFGPGTRLTVL.

This clone was seen a handful of times. This chain connects TRBV10-3 to TRBJ2-7; a possible D gene is TRBD1 (5 bases). Germline-derived CDR1 and CDR2 are ENHRY and SYGVKD. The CDR3 consists of 13 residues. V lost 3 bases to trimming and J lost 4 bases, with 10 bases between them. The chain's CDR3 is CAISEGQGYEQYF. DNA of the CDR3: TGTGCCATCAGTGAAGGGCAGGGATACGAGCAGTACTTC.

This rearrangement joins TRBV6-5 to TRBJ1-1, with unresolved D. CDR3 length equals 14 residues. V was shortened by 0 bases and J by 0 bases, with 5 bases between the two germline ends. Germline lookup yields CDR1 MNHEY and CDR2 SVGAGI. CDR3 loop: CASSYSDMNTEAFF. The CDR3, as DNA: TGTGCCAGCAGTTACTCAGACATGAACACTGAAGCTTTCTTT.

The chain links TRBV5-1 to TRBJ1-2; D is perhaps TRBD1 (5 bases). The CDR3 has 15 residues. With 4 bases removed from V and 0 bases from J, the gap between germline ends came to 13 bases. Germline CDR1 and CDR2: SGHRS and YFSETQ. In nucleotides, the CDR3 is TGCGCCAGCAGCCCGGGGGACTACTCTAACTATGGCTACACCTTC. It specifies CASSPGDYSNYGYTF.

The chain uses TRBV2 and TRBJ2-7; the D gene is possibly TRBD2 (7 bases). CDR3 length equals 13 residues. The germline CDR1 and CDR2 sequences are SNHLY and FYNNEI. Trimming removed 8 bases at V and 3 bases at J, with 14 bases between. The CDR3 sequence: CASLGGLRYEQYV. The CDR3 nucleotides read TGTGCCAGCTTGGGGGGGCTCCGCTACGAGCAGTACGTC.

In its sample, this clone was seen a few times. The genes are TRBV27 and TRBJ1-1; D is uncertain. The CDR3 runs 12 residues. Germline CDR1 is MNHEY and CDR2 is SMNVEV (reference sequence). V shed 6 bases and J shed 5 bases, with 10 bases lying between them. CDR3 residues: CASSVAGTEAFF. In DNA, the CDR3 is TGTGCCAGCAGCGTCGCGGGTACTGAAGCTTTCTTT.

J is TRBJ2-2 and V is TRBV6-5; D might be TRBD1 (6 bases). Germline V lookup: CDR1 MNHEY, CDR2 SVGAGI. There are 14 residues in the CDR3. V was shortened by 0 bases and J by 6 bases, with 8 bases between the two germline ends. CDR3 region: CASSYSPGAGELFF. The CDR3 DNA sequence: TGTGCCAGCAGTTACTCGCCAGGGGCCGGGGAGCTGTTTTTT.

This clone has only one observation. CDR3 sequence: CASSRGVSTGELFF. Here the CDR3 DNA reads TGTGCCAGCAGTCGGGGGGTTAGTACCGGGGAGCTGTTTTTT. The chain employs TRBV28 and TRBJ2-2; 7 bases are a match to TRBD2. The CDR3 contains 14 residues. The germline CDR1 and CDR2 sequences are MDHEN and SYDVKM. With V trimmed by 5 bases and J by 5 bases, 5 bases remained unmatched.

V gene TRBV4-1 combines with J gene TRBJ1-3; 8 bases agree with TRBD1. Germline V gene data show CDR1 as MGHRA and CDR2 as YSYEKL. The CDR3 extends over 17 amino acids. V trimming: 4 bases; J trimming: 0 bases; junction bases outside the gene matches: 8. The CDR3 reads CASSPNRGSSSGNTIYF. The CDR3 region has the DNA TGCGCCAGCAGCCCGAACAGGGGGTCCAGCTCTGGAAACACCATATATTTT.

The V gene is TRBV6-6, the J gene TRBJ2-6; perhaps TRBD2 as D (5 bases). The CDR3 is 14 amino acids. Germline lookup yields CDR1 MNHNY and CDR2 SVGAGI (reference sequence). V dropped 7 bases and J dropped 0 bases, with 7 bases sitting between them. The CDR3 nucleotides are TGTGCCAGCACGCTAGCCTCTGGGGCCAACGTCCTGACTTTC. It translates to CASTLASGANVLTF.

The chain uses TRBV10-1 and TRBJ1-1; a weak D match, TRBD1 (5 bases). In germline, CDR1 is WNHNN, CDR2 SYGVQD (reference sequence). The CDR3 has 13 amino acids. V lost 5 bases and J 1 base, leaving 8 bases between the germline ends. Here the CDR3 reads CASSLTGNTEAFF. The CDR3 nucleotides read TGCGCCAGCAGTTTAACAGGGAACACTGAAGCTTTCTTT.

The rearrangement joins TRBV27 to TRBJ2-1, with 11 bases matching TRBD1. This CDR3 is built from 16 residues. Losses at the gene ends were 1 base for V and 8 bases for J; bases not matched to a gene: 7. Germline assignment: CDR1 MNHEY and CDR2 SMNVEV (reference sequence). The CDR3 here is CASSLWGQGDRDEQFF. The CDR3 nucleotides are TGTGCCAGCAGTTTATGGGGACAGGGGGACCGGGATGAGCAGTTCTTC.

In regard to this clone: Other DNA sequences in this specimen translate into the identical CDR3. This chain connects TRBV19 to TRBJ1-6; D is unclear. The CDR3 has 13 residues. The V gene lost 8 bases and the J gene lost 13 bases, with 18 bases spanning the gap. CDR1 is LNHDA and CDR2 is SQIVND in the germline V gene (reference sequence). The CDR3 protein is CASSLGYGSPLHF. The CDR3 coding sequence is TGTGCCAGTTCCCTCGGGTACGGATCCCCCCTCCACTTT.

The gene calls are TRBV4-1 and TRBJ1-1; D remains ambiguous. Germline CDR1 reads MGHRA; CDR2 reads YSYEKL. The CDR3 sequence is 15 residues long. The V and J ends lost 0 bases and 2 bases respectively, with 10 bases between them. The CDR3 DNA follows: TGCGCCAGCAGCCAAGAGTTACAGACCAACACTGAAGCTTTCTTT. This codes for CASSQELQTNTEAFF.

The chain has TRBV2 and TRBJ1-1; maybe TRBD1 (5 bases). CDR3 length equals 15 residues. Trimming cost V 2 bases and J 1 base, with 11 bases left between them. Germline CDR1 SNHLY, CDR2 FYNNEI. DNA of the CDR3: TGTGCCAGCAGTGAATCCCGGGGGGAGAACACTGAAGCTTTCTTT. Its translation is CASSESRGENTEAFF.

The gene calls are TRBV29-1 and TRBJ2-5; D is possibly TRBD2 (6 bases). This CDR3 spans 13 amino acids. CDR1 is SQVTM, CDR2 ANQGSEA, per germline. Trimming removed 4 bases at V and 0 bases at J, with 9 bases between. DNA of the CDR3: TGCAGCGTTGGTGGGGGGTACCAAGAGACCCAGTACTTC. Translation gives CSVGGGYQETQYF.

This chain uses TRBV10-3 with TRBJ2-1; 11 bases align to TRBD2. The CDR3 is 17 residues long. The germline V gene has CDR1 ENHRY and CDR2 SYGVKD. Unmatched junction bases numbered 8, after V lost 7 bases and J lost 0 bases. The CDR3 protein is CAINDPGLAASYNEQFF. The CDR3 DNA is TGTGCCATCAACGACCCGGGACTAGCGGCCTCCTACAATGAGCAGTTCTTC.

The chain uses TRBV30 and TRBJ1-1, with D hard to call. V gave up 3 bases and J gave up 1 base, with 9 bases separating them. The CDR3 loop spans 13 amino acids. Germline V gene data show CDR1 as GTSNPN and CDR2 as SVGIG (reference sequence). CDR3 residues: CAWRINRNTEAFF. Written as DNA, the CDR3 is TGTGCCTGGAGGATAAACAGGAACACTGAAGCTTTCTTT. Combining the CDR3 with reference TRBV30 and TRBJ1-1 gives the whole variable domain SQTIHQWPATLVQPVGSPLSLECTVEGTSNPNLYWYRQAAGRGLQLLFYSVGIGQISSEVPQNLSASRPQDRQFILSSKKLLLSDSGFYLCAWRINRNTEAFFGQGTRLTVV.